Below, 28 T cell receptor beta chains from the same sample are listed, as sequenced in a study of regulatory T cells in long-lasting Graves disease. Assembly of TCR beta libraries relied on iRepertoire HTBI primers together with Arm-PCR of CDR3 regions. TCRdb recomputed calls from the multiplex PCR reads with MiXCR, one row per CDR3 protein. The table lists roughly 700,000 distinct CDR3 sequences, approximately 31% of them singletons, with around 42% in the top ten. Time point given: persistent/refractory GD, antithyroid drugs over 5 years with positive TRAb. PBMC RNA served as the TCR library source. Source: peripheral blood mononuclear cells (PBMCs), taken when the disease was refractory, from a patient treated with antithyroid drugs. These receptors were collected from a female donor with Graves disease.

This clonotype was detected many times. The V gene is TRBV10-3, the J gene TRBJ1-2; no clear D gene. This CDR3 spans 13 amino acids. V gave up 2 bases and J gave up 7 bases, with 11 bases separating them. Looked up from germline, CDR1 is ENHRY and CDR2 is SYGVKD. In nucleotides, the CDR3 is TGTGCCATCAGTGAGGTAGGACGGGGTGGCTACACCTTC. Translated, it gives CAISEVGRGGYTF.

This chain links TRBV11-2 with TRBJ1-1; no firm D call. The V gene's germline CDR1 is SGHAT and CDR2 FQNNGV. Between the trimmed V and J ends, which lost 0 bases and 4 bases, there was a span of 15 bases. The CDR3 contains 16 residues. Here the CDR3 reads CASSLEWRPASTEAFF. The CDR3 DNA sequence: TGTGCCAGCAGCTTAGAGTGGCGGCCGGCCAGCACTGAAGCTTTCTTT.

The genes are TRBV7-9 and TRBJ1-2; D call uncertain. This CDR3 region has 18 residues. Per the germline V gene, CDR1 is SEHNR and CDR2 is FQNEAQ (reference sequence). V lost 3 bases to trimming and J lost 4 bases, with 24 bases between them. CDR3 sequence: CASSFSHQDAPPSYGYTF. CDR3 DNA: TGTGCCAGCAGCTTCTCCCACCAGGACGCCCCTCCGAGCTATGGCTACACCTTC.

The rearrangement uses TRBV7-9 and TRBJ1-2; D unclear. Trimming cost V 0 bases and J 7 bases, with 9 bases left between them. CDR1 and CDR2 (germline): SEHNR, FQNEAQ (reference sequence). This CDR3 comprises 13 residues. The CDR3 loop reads CASSLAWGSGYTF. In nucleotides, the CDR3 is TGTGCCAGCAGCTTAGCGTGGGGATCTGGCTACACCTTC.

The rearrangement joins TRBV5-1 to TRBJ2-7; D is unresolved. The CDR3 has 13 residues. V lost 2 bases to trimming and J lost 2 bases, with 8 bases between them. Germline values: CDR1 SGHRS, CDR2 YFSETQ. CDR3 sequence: CASSLDITYEQYF. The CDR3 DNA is TGCGCCAGCAGCTTAGACATCACCTACGAGCAGTACTTC. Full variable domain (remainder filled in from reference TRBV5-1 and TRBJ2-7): KAGVTQTPRYLIKTRGQQVTLSCSPISGHRSVSWYQQTPGQGLQFLFEYFSETQRNKGNFPGRFSGRQFSNSRSEMNVSTLELGDSALYLCASSLDITYEQYFGPGTRLTVT.

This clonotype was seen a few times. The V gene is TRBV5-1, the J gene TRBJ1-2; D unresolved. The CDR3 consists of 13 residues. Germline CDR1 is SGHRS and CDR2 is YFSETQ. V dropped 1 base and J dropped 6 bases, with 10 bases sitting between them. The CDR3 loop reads CASSLTLSHGYTF. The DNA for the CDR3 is TGCGCCAGCAGCTTGACCCTCTCCCATGGCTACACCTTC.

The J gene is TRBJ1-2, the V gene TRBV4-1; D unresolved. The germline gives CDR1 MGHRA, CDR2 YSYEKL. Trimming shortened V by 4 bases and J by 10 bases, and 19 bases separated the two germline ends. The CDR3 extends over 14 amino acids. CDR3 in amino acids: CASSLMWSGVDYTF. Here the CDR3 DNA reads TGCGCCAGCAGCCTCATGTGGTCGGGAGTTGACTACACCTTC.

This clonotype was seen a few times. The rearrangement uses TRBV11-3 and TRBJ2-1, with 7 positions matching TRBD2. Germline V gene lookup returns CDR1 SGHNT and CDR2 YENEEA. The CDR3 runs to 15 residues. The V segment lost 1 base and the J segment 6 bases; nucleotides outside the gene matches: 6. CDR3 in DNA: TGTGCCAGCAGCTTAGGGGGAGGGCCAACCAATGAGCAGTTCTTC. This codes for CASSLGGGPTNEQFF.

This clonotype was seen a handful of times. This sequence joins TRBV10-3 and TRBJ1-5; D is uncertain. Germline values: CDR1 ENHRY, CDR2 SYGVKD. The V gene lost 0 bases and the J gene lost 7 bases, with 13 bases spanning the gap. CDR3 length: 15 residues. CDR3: CAISESESGSQPQHF. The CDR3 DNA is TGTGCCATCAGTGAGTCAGAATCAGGTTCCCAGCCCCAGCATTTT.

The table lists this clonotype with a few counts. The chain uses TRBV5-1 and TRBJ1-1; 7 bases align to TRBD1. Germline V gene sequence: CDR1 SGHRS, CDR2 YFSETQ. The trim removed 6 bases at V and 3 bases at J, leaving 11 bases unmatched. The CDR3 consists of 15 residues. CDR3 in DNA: TGCGCCAGCACCAACGGACAGGTGATAGACACTGAAGCTTTCTTT. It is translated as CASTNGQVIDTEAFF.

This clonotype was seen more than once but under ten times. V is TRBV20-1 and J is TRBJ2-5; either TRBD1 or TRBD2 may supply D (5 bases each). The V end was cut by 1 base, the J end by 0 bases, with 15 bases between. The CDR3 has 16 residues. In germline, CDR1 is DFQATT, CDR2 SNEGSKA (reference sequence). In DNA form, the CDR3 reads TGCAGTGCTAGAGTCCATCAGGGACCACACCAAGAGACCCAGTACTTC. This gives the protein CSARVHQGPHQETQYF.

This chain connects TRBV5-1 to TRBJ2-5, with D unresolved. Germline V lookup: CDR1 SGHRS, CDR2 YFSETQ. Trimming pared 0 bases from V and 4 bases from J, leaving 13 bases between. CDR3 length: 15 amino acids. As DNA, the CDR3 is TGCGCCAGCAGCTTGGACGGACGGCTCTCAGAGACCCAGTACTTC. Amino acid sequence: CASSLDGRLSETQYF.

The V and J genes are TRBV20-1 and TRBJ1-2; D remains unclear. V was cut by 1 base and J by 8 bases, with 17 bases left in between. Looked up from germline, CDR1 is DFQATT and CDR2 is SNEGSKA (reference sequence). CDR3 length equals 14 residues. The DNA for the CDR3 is TGCAGTGCTAGAGTCCCGCTTTCCCCAGCGGGCTACACCTTC. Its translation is CSARVPLSPAGYTF.

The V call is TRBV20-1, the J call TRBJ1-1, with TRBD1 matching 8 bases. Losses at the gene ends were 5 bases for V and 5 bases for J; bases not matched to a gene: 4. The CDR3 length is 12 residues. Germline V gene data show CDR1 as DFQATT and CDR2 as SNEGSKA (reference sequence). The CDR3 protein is CSAGTGWTEAFF. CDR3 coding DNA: TGCAGTGCTGGGACAGGATGGACTGAAGCTTTCTTT.

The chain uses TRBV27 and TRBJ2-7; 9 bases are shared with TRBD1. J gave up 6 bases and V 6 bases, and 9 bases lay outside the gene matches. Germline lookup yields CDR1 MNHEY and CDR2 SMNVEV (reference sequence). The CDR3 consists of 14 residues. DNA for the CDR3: TGTGCCAGCAGATCTGGGACAGGGTCCGGCGAGCAGTACTTC. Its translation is CASRSGTGSGEQYF.

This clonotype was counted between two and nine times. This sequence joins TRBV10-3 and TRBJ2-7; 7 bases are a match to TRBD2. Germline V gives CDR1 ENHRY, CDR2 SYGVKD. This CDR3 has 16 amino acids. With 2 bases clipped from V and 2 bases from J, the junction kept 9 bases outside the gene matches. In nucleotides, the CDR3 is TGTGCCATCAGTGAGCCGTCAGCGGGAACCGCCTACGAGCAGTACTTC. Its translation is CAISEPSAGTAYEQYF.

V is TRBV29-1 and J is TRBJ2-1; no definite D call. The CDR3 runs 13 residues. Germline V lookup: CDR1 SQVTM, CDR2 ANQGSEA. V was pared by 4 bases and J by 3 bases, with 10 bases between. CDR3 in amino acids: CSVVVGNYNEQFF. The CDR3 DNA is TGCAGCGTTGTGGTGGGTAACTACAATGAGCAGTTCTTC.

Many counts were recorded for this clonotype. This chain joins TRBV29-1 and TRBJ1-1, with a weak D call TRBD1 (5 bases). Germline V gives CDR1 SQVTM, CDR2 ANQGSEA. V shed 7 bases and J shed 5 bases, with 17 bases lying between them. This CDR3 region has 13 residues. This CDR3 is CSGVMGPWTEAFF. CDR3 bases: TGCAGCGGCGTCATGGGACCGTGGACTGAAGCTTTCTTT. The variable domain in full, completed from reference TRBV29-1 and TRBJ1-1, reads SAVISQKPSRDICQRGTSLTIQCQVDSQVTMMFWYRQQPGQSLTLIATANQGSEATYESGFVIDKFPISRPNLTFSTLTVSNMSPEDSSIYLCSGVMGPWTEAFFGQGTRLTVV.

The CDR3 nucleotides read TGCGCCAGCAGCTTCTACCAGGGGGGCACAGATACGCAGTATTTT. Residues: CASSFYQGGTDTQYF. The chain combines TRBV5-1 with TRBJ2-3, with 7 bases matching TRBD1. Germline V gives CDR1 SGHRS, CDR2 YFSETQ. V trimming: 2 bases; J trimming: 1 base; junction bases outside the gene matches: 4. The length of the CDR3 is 15 residues. Supplemented by reference TRBV5-1 and TRBJ2-3, the full variable domain reads KAGVTQTPRYLIKTRGQQVTLSCSPISGHRSVSWYQQTPGQGLQFLFEYFSETQRNKGNFPGRFSGRQFSNSRSEMNVSTLELGDSALYLCASSFYQGGTDTQYFGPGTRLTVL.

The CDR3 region is CASSSNPLGEQYF. CDR3 DNA: TGTGCCAGCAGCTCAAATCCGTTGGGCGAGCAGTACTTC. The chain combines TRBV7-2 with TRBJ2-7; no reliable D call. From germline, CDR1 is SGHTA and CDR2 FQGNSA. The CDR3 is made up of 13 amino acids. V lost 4 bases, J lost 6 bases, and 13 bases lay in between.

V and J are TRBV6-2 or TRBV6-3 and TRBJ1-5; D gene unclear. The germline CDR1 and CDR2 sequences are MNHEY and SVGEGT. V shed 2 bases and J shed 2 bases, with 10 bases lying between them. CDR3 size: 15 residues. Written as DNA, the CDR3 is TGTGCCAGCAGTTACGTTGCCGGGGGCAATCAGCCCCAGCATTTT. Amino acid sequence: CASSYVAGGNQPQHF.

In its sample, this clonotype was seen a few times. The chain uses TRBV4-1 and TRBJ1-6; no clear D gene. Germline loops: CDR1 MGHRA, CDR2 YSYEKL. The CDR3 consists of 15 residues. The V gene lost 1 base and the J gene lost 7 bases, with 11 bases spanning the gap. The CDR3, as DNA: TGCGCCAGCAGCCAAGTCCAACACGGGAATTCACCCCTCCACTTT. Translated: CASSQVQHGNSPLHF.

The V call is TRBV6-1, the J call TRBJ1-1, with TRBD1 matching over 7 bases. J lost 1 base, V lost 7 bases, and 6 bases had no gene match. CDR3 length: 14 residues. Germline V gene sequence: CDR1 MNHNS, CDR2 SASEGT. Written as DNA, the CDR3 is TGTGCCAGCAATCAGGGGGGGAAGAACACTGAAGCTTTCTTT. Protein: CASNQGGKNTEAFF.

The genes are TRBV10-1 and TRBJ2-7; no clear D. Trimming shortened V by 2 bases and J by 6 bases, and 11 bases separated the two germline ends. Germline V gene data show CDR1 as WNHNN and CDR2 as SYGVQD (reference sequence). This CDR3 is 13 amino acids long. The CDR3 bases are TGCGCCAGCAGTGAGGTACAAGGAAGCGAGCAGTACTTC. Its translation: CASSEVQGSEQYF.

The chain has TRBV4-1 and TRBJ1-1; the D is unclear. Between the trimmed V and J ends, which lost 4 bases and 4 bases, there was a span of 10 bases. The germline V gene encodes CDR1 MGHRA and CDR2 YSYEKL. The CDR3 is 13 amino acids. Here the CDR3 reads CASSPNMGTEAFF. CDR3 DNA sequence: TGCGCCAGCAGCCCCAACATGGGCACTGAAGCTTTCTTT.

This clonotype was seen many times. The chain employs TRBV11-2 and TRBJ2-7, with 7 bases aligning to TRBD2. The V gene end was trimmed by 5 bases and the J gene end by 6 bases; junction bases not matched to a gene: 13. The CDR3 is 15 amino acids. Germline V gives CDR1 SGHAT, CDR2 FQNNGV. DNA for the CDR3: TGTGCCAGCAGCACTACTAGCGTATGGGCCCCCGAGCAGTACTTC. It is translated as CASSTTSVWAPEQYF.

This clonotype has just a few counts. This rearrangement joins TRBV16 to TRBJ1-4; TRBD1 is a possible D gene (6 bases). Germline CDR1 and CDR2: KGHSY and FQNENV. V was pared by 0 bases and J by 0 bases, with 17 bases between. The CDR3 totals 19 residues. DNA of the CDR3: TGTGCCAGCAGCCAATCATTCACAGGGCGAGTTGCAACTAATGAAAAACTGTTTTTT. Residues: CASSQSFTGRVATNEKLFF. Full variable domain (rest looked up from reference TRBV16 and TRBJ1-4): GEEVAQTPKHLVRGEGQKAKLYCAPIKGHSYVFWYQQVLKNEFKFLISFQNENVFDETGMPKERFSAKCLPNSPCSLEIQATKLEDSAVYFCASSQSFTGRVATNEKLFFGSGTQLSVL.

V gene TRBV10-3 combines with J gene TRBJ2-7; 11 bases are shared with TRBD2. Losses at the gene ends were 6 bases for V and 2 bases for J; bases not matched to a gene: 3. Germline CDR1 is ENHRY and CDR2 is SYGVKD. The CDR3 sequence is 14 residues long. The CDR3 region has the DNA TGTGCCATCAGAACTAGCGGGAGTACCTACGAGCAGTACTTC. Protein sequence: CAIRTSGSTYEQYF.